This TCR beta chain was documented in a study of read filtering for tumor transcriptome and immune sequencing. Study summary: Revised staging placed eight or nine patients in R-ISS I, 15 to 20 in II, more than five in III. Transcriptome libraries were built from DNase-treated RNA. IR-seq gave about 3.5 to 10.27 million TCR reads per sample; RNA-seq gave roughly 80 to 1,400. Study observations and caveats: Even smaller IR-seq throughput identified most shared clonotypes.

This clonotype was counted at least ten times. Its cognate antigen is unknown. The CDR3 extends over 13 amino acids. V lost 6 bases to trimming and J lost 3 bases, with 15 bases between them. Germline assignment: CDR1 SQVTM and CDR2 ANQGSEA. Molecular barcoded adaptors covering alpha/delta and beta/gamma chains were used on 400 to 450 ng RNA. MiXCR, run by TCRdb on the reads, gives a single entry per CDR3 protein. This table has 42,000 or so distinct CDR3 sequences, around an eighth appearing once. The TCR comes from a donor over 35 with multiple myeloma. This chain joins TRBV29-1 and TRBJ2-7; D is unresolved. Sequencing input: a population of CD138-negative cells sorted from bone marrow. The CDR3 nucleotides read TGCAGCGTCGTCACCCTCGACTTCTACGAGCAGTACTTC. Its protein product is CSVVTLDFYEQYF.